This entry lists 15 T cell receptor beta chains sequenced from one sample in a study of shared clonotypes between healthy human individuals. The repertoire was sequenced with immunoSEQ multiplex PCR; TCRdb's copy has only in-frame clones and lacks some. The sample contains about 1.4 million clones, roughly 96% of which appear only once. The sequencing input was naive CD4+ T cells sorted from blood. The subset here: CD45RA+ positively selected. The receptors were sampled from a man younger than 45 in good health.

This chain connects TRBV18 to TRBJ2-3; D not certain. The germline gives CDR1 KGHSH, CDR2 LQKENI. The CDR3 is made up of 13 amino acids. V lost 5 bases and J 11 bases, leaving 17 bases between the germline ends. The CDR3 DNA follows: TGTGCCAGCTCAGCAGAGTTAGGCGGATGGCAGTATTTT. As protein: CASSAELGGWQYF.

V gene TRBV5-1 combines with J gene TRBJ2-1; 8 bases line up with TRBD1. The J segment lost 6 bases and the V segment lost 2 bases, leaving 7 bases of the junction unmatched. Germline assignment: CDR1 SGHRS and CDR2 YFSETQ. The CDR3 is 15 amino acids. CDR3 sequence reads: CASSFRTGTVNEQFF. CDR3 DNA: TGCGCCAGCAGCTTCCGGACAGGGACAGTCAATGAGCAGTTCTTC. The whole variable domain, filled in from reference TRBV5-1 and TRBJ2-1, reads KAGVTQTPRYLIKTRGQQVTLSCSPISGHRSVSWYQQTPGQGLQFLFEYFSETQRNKGNFPGRFSGRQFSNSRSEMNVSTLELGDSALYLCASSFRTGTVNEQFFGPGTRLTVL.

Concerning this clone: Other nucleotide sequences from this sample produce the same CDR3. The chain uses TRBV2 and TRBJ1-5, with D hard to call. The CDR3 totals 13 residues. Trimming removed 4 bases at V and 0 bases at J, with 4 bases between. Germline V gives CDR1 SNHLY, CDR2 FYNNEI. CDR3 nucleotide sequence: TGTGCCAGCAGTGGAAATAGCAATCAGCCCCAGCATTTT. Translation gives CASSGNSNQPQHF.

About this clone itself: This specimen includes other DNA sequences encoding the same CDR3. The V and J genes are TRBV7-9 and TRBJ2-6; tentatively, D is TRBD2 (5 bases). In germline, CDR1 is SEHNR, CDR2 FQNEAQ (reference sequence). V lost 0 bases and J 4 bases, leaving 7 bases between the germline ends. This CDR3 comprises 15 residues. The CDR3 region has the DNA TGTGCCAGCAGCTTAGCAGGGAGCGGGGCCAACGTCCTGACTTTC. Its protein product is CASSLAGSGANVLTF.

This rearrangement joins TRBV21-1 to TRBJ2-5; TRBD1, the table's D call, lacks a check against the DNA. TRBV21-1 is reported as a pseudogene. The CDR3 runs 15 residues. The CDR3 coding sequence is TGTGCCAGCAGCAAAAGTGGGCCCGGCCAAGAGACCCAGTACTTC. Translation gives CASSKSGPGQETQYF.

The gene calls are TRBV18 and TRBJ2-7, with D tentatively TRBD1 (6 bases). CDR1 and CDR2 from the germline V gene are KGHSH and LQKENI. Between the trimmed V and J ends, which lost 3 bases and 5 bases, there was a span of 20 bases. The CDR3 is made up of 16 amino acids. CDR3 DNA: TGTGCCAGCTCACCTGACCGTTTCAGGGGAAATAACGAGCAGTACTTC. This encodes CASSPDRFRGNNEQYF.

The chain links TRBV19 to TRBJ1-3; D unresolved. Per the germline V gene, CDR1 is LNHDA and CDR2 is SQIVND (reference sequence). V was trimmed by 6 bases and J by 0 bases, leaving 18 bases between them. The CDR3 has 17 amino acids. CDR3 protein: CASSDAPPAYSGNTIYF. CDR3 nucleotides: TGTGCCAGTAGCGACGCACCGCCTGCCTACTCTGGAAACACCATATATTTT. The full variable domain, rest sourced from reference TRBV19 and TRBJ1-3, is DGGITQSPKYLFRKEGQNVTLSCEQNLNHDAMYWYRQDPGQGLRLIYYSQIVNDFQKGDIAEGYSVSREKKESFPLTVTSAQKNPTAFYLCASSDAPPAYSGNTIYFGEGSWLTVV.

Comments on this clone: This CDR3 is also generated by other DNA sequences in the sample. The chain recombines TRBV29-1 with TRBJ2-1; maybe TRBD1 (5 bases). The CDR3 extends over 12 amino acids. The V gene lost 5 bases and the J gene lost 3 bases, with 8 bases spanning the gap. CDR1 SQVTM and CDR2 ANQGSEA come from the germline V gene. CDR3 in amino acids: CSVSDSYNEQFF. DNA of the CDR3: TGCAGCGTTTCCGACAGCTACAATGAGCAGTTCTTC.

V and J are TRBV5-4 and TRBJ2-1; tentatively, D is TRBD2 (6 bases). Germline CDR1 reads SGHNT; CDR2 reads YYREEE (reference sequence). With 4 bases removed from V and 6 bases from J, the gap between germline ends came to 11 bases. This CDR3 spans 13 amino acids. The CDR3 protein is CASSRGTINEQFF. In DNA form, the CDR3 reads TGTGCCAGCAGCCGGGGGACGATCAATGAGCAGTTCTTC.

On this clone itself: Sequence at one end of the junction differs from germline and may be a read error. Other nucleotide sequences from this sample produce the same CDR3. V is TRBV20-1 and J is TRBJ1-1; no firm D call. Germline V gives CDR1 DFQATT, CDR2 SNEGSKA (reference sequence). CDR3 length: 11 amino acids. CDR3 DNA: TGCAGCGCTAGACAGAACACTGAAGCTTTCTTT. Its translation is CSARQNTEAFF.

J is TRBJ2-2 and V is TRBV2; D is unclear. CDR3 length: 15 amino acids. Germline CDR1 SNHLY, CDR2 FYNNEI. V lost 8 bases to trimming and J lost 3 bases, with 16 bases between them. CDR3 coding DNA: TGTGCCAGCGGCTTGGTTACCAGCCACACCGGGGAGCTGTTTTTT. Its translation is CASGLVTSHTGELFF.

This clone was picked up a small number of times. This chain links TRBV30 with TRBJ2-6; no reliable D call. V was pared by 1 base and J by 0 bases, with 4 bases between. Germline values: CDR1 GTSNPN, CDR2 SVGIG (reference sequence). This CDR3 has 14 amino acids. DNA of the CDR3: TGTGCCTGGAGTGCTAACTCTGGGGCCAACGTCCTGACTTTC. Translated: CAWSANSGANVLTF. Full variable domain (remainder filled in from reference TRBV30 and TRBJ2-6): SQTIHQWPATLVQPVGSPLSLECTVEGTSNPNLYWYRQAAGRGLQLLFYSVGIGQISSEVPQNLSASRPQDRQFILSSKKLLLSDSGFYLCAWSANSGANVLTFGAGSRLTVL.

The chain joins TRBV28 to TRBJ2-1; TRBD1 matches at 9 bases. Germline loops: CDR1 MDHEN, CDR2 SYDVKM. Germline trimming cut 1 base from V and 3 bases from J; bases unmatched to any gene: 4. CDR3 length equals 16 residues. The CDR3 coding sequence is TGTGCCAGCAGTTTATTAGACAGGGGGTACTACAATGAGCAGTTCTTC. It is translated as CASSLLDRGYYNEQFF.

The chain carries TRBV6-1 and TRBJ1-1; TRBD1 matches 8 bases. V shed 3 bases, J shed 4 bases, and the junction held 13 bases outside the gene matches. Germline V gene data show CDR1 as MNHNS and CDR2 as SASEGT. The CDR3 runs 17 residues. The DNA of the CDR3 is TGTGCCAGCAGTGATCTTCGGACAGGGTTTTTTGGCACTGAAGCTTTCTTT. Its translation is CASSDLRTGFFGTEAFF.

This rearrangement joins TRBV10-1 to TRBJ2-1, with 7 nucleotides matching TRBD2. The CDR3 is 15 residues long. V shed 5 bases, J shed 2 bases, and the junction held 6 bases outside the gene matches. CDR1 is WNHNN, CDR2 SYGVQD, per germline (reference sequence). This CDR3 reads CASSKTSSPYNEQFF. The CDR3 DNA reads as TGCGCCAGCAGTAAGACTAGCTCCCCCTACAATGAGCAGTTCTTC.